The source of this T cell receptor (beta chain) is a study of T cells in localized non-small cell lung cancer. Details on this clone: What it binds is not known.

V was pared by 4 bases and J by 0 bases, with 15 bases between. Germline CDR1 and CDR2: SQVTM and ANQGSEA. The CDR3 contains 15 residues. Study-wide results and limits: Heterogeneity within the tumor remains possible, as just one region underwent sequencing. Adjacent lung tissue had a median about 60 of the top 100 clones found in the tumor. Compared with tumor, uninvolved adjacent lung displayed greater T cell clonality, ranking highest overall.

Method: immunoSEQ multiplex PCR; TCRdb's copy keeps in-frame clones and lacks some. This table holds thousands of clones, around 36% found once. This receptor was taken from a man between 40 and 69 years old with stage II lung adenocarcinoma. The chain combines TRBV29-1 with TRBJ1-1; D gene uncertain. The sample in question was lung tumor tissue, obtained before any cancer treatment. DNA of the CDR3: TGCAGCGTTGTCCCACCCTCTTCTCTGAACACTGAAGCTTTCTTT. This sequence encodes CSVVPPSSLNTEAFF.